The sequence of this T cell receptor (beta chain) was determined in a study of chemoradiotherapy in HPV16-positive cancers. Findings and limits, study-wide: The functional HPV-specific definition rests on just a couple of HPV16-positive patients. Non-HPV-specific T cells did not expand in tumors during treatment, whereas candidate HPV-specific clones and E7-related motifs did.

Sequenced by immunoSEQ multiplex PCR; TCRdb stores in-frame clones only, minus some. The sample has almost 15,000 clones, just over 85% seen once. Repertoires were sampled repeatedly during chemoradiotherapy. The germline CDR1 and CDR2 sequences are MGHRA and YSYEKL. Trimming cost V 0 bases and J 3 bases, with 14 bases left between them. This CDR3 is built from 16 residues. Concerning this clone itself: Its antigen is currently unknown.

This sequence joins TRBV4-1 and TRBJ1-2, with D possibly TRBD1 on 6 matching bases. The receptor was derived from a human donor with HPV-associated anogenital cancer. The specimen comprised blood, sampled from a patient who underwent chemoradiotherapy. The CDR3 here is CASSQEGWAGDYGYTF. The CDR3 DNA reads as TGCGCCAGCAGCCAAGAAGGTTGGGCAGGGGACTATGGCTACACCTTC.